These T cell receptor beta chains were read from a single sample in a study of beta chain features in type 1 diabetes. Some clones are missing from TCRdb's copy, which holds only in-frame ones; the method was immunoSEQ multiplex PCR. The sample lists approximately 250,000 clones; approximately 16% were seen once. Sequenced sample: naive CD4+ T cells from blood. These receptors originate from a man aged 30 to 45 with type 1 diabetes. The CDR3 runs from the conserved cysteine through the conserved F or W. A D gene is named only where the DNA matches it firmly. Some rows have no size entry. The others give once, few or many, or a class for an expanded clone.

J	V	D	size	length	CDR3	DNA
TRBJ2-2	TRBV15	NA	NA	13	CATSRESWRELFF	TGTGCCACCAGCAGAGAGTCATGGAGGGAGCTGTTTTTT
TRBJ2-6	TRBV30	NA	few	16	CAWRLGFLAGANVLTF	TGTGCCTGGAGGTTGGGGTTTCTAGCTGGGGCCAACGTCCTGACTTTC
TRBJ2-7	TRBV4-2	NA	NA	15	CASSQSDGSSIEQYF	TGTGCCAGCAGCCAGTCCGATGGGAGTTCCATCGAGCAGTACTTC
TRBJ2-1	TRBV19	NA	once	15	CASSIQQGRYNEQFF	TGTGCCAGTAGTATTCAGCAGGGTCGTTACAATGAGCAGTTCTTC
TRBJ2-3	TRBV27	NA	NA	13	CASTFRETDTQYF	TGTGCCAGCACGTTCAGGGAGACAGATACGCAGTATTTT
TRBJ2-7	TRBV7-8	TRBD2	few	15	CASSLLAGGPYEQYF	TGTGCCAGCAGCTTACTAGCGGGAGGGCCCTACGAGCAGTACTTC
TRBJ2-3	TRBV13	TRBD2	NA	16	CASSSPGTSRTDTQYF	TGTGCCAGCAGCTCCCCCGGGACTAGTAGAACAGATACGCAGTATTTT
TRBJ2-5	TRBV5-1	TRBD1	NA	14	CASTPGGVGETQYF	TGCGCCAGCACCCCAGGGGGTGTAGGAGAGACCCAGTACTTC
TRBJ2-5	TRBV2	NA	few	12	CASSIVMETQYF	TGTGCCAGCAGTATAGTTATGGAGACCCAGTACTTC
TRBJ2-7	TRBV29-1	NA	few	11	CSFFRGYEQYF	TGCAGCTTTTTTAGAGGTTACGAGCAGTACTTC
TRBJ2-7	TRBV7-2	TRBD2	NA	15	CASSPSLAGGPEQYF	TGTGCCAGCAGCCCATCACTAGCGGGAGGGCCGGAGCAGTACTTC
TRBJ1-3	TRBV30	NA	NA	14	CAWSAGSWGNTIYF	TGTGCCTGGAGTGCTGGGAGTTGGGGAAACACCATATATTTT
TRBJ2-6	TRBV9	NA	few	17	CASSPRQGISGANVLTF	TGTGCCAGCAGCCCCCGTCAAGGAATCTCTGGGGCCAACGTCCTGACTTTC
TRBJ2-4	TRBV27	TRBD1	few	12	CARTGFGNIQYF	TGTGCCAGGACAGGGTTTGGAAACATTCAGTACTTC
TRBJ2-1	TRBV7-2	TRBD1	few	16	CASSLGGDRAWNEQFF	TGTGCCAGCAGCTTAGGTGGGGACAGGGCATGGAATGAGCAGTTCTTC
TRBJ2-6	TRBV28	NA	few	13	CASRLSGANVLTF	TGTGCCAGCAGGCTTTCCGGGGCCAACGTCCTGACTTTC
TRBJ2-3	TRBV28	NA	NA	14	CASSLPGFTDTQYF	TGTGCCAGCAGTTTACCGGGGTTCACAGATACGCAGTATTTT